The sequence of this T cell receptor beta chain was determined in a study of shared clonotypes between healthy human individuals. Naive CD8 cells lacked CD45RO and underwent positive selection for CCR7, leaving out terminally differentiated effector memory CD45RA+ cells. The CDR3 loop spans 14 amino acids. Deletions cut 3 bases from V and 3 bases from J, with 9 bases between. Germline assignment: CDR1 SEHNR and CDR2 FQNEAQ (reference sequence). Data came from immunoSEQ multiplex PCR; TCRdb stores just in-frame clones and leaves some out. The sample includes some 1,900,000 clones, roughly 94% seen only once; the top ten take 1.2%.

The sequence derives from a man aged 18 to 29 in good health. The chain carries TRBV7-9 and TRBJ1-5; the D gene is possibly TRBD1 (6 bases). Sequenced material: naive CD8+ T cells sorted from blood. Here the CDR3 reads CASSLGGPNQPQHF. CDR3 DNA sequence: TGTGCCAGCAGCTTGGGGGGGCCCAATCAGCCCCAGCATTTT.